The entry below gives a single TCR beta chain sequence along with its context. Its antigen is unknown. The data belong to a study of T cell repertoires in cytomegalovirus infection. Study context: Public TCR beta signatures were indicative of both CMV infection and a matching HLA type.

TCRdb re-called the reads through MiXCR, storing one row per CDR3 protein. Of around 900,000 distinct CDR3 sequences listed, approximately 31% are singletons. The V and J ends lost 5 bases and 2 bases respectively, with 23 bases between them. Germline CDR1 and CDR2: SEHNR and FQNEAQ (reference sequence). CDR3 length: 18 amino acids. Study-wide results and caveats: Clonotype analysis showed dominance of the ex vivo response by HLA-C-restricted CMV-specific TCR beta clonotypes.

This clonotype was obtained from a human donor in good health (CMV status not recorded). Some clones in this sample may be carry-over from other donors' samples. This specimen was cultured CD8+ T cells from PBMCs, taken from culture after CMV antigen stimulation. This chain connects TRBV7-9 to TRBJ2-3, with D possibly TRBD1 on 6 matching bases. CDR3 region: CASSHGTRETGYTDTQYF. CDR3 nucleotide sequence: TGTGCCAGCAGCCATGGAACGAGGGAGACAGGCTACACAGATACGCAGTATTTT.